This TCR beta chain is from a study of blood T cell repertoires in COVID-19. About the study: T cells, B-cell-depleted T cells, or PBMCs provided the cDNA or gDNA that served as material.

Per the germline V gene, CDR1 is SQVTM and CDR2 is ANQGSEA. Trimming cost V 4 bases and J 4 bases, with 10 bases left between them. This CDR3 contains 12 residues. Method: immunoSEQ multiplex PCR; TCRdb's copy keeps in-frame clones and lacks some. The repertoire holds roughly 380,000 clones, with 70% to 90% as singletons. The genes are TRBV29-1 and TRBJ2-5; the D gene is possibly TRBD2 (5 bases). Sequencing used peripheral blood. The receptor's source is a middle-aged woman with COVID-19, enrolled during active disease. Here the CDR3 DNA reads TGCAGCGTTGTAGAGGGCCGAGAGACCCAGTACTTC. Protein sequence: CSVVEGRETQYF.